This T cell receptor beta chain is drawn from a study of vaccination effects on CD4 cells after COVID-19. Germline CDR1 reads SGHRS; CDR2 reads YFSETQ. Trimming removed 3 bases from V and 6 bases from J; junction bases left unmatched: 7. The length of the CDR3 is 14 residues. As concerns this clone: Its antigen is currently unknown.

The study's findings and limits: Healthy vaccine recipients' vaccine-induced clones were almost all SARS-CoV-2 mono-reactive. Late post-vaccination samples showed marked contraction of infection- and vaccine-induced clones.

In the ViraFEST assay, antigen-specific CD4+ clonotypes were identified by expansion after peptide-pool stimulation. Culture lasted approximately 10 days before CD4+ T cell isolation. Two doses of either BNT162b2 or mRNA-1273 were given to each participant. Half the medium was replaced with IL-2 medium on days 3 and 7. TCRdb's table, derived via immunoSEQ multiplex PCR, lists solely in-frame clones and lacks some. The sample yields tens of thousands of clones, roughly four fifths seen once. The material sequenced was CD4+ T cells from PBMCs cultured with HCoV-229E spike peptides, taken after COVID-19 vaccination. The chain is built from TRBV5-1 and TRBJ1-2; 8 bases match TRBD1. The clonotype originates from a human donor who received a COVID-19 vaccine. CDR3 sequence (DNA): TGCGCCAGCAGCTATACAGGGGGGAGAAATGGCTACACCTTC. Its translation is CASSYTGGRNGYTF.